Listed here are 2 T cell receptor beta chains from one sample, sequenced in a study of cytomegalovirus exposure and HLA in healthy donors. Primers: 60 Vbeta forward and 13 Jbeta reverse. Only in-frame clones appear in the TCRdb table, and some are missing; sequencing was by immunoSEQ multiplex PCR. The sample data list about 140,000 clones. Sample: PBMCs. These receptors originate from a man aged 40-49 years in good health and CMV-seronegative.

This rearrangement joins TRBV5-1 to TRBJ1-1; maybe TRBD1 (5 bases). The V end lost 4 bases, the J end lost 4 bases, and 14 bases lay between the germline ends. Germline V CDR1 and CDR2: SGHRS, YFSETQ. The CDR3 covers 14 residues. The DNA for the CDR3 is TGCGCCAGCAGCGCTGACAGCGCATTCACTGAAGCTTTCTTT. This codes for CASSADSAFTEAFF.

The chain carries TRBV11-2 and TRBJ2-3; D may be TRBD1 (7 bases). Germline CDR1 SGHAT, CDR2 FQNNGV. The CDR3 length is 16 residues. V was pared by 5 bases and J by 3 bases, with 18 bases between. The DNA for the CDR3 is TGTGCCAGCAGCCCTAGTCGACCAGGGGGGACAGATACGCAGTATTTT. Amino acids: CASSPSRPGGTDTQYF.